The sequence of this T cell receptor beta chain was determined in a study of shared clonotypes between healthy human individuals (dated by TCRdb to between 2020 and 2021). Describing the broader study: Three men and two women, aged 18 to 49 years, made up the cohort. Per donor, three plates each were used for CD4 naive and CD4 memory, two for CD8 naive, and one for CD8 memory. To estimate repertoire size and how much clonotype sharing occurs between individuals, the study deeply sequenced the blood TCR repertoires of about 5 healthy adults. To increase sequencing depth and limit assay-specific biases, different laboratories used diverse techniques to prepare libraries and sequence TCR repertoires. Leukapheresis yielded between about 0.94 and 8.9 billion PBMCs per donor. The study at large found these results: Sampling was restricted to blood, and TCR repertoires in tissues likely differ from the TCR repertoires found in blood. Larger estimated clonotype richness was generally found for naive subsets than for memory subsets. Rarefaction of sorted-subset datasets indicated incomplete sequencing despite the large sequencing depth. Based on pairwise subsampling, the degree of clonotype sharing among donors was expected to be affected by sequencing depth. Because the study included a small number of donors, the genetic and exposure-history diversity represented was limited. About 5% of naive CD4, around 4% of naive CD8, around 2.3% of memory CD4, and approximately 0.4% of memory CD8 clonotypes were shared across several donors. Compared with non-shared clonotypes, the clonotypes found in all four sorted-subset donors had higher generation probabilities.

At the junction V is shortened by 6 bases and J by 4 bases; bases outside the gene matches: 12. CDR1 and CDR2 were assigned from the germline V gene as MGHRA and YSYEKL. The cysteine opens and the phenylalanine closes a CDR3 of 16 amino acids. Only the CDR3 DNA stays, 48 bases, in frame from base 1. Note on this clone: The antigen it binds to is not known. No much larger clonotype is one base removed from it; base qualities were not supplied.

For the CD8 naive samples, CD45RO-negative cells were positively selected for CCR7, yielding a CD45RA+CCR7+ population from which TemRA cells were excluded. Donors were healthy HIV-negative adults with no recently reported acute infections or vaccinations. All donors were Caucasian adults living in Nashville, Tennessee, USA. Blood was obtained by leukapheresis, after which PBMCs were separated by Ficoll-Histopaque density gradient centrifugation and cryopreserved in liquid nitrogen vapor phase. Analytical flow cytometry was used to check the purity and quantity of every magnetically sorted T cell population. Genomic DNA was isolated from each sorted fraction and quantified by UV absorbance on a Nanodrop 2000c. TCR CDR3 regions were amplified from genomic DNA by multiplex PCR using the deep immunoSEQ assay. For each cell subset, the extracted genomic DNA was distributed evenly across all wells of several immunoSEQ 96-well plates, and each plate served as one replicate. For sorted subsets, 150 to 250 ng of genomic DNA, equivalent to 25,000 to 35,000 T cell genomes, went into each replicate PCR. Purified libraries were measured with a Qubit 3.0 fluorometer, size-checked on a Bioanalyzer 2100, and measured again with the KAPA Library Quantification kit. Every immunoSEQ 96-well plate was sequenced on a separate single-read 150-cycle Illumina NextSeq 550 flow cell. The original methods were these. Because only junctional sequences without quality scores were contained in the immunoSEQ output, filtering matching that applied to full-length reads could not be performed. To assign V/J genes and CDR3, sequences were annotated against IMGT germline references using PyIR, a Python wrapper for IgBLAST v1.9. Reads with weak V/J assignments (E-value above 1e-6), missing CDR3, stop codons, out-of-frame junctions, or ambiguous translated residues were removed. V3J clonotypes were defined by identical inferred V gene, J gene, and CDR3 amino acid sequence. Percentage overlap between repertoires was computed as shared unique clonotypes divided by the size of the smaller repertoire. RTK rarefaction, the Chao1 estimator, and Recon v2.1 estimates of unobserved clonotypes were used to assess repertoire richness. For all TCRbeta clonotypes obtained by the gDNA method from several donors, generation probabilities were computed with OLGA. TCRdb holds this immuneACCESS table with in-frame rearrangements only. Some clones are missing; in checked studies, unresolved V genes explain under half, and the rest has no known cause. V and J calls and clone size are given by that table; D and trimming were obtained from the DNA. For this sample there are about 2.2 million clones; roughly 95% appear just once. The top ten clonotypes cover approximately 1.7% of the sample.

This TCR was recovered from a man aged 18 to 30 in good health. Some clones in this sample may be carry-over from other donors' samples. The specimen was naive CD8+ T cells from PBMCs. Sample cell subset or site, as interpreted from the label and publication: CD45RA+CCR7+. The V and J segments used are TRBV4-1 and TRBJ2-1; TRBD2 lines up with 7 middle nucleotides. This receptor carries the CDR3 CASSKTAGEFYNEQFF. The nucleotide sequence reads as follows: TGCGCCAGCAGTAAGACGGCGGGAGAGTTTTACAATGAGCAGTTCTTC.